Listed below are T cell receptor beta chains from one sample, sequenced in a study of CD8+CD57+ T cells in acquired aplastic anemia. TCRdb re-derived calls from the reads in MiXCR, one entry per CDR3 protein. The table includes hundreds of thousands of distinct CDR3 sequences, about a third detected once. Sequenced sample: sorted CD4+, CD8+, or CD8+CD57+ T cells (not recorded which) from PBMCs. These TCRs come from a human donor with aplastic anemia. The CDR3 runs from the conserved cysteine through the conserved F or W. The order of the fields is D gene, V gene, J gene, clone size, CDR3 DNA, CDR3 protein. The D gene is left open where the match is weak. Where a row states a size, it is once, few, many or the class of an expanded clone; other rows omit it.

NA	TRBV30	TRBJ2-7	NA	TGTGCCTGGAATCCGGACGGTAGCTACGAGCAGTACTTC	CAWNPDGSYEQYF
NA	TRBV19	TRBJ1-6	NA	TGTGCCAGTAGACAGATTAATTCACCCCTCCACTTT	CASRQINSPLHF
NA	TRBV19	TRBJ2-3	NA	TGTGCCAGTAACAATCGGCCACTTACAGATACGCAGTATTTT	CASNNRPLTDTQYF
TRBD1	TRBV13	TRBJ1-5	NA	TGTGCCAGCAGCACACAGGGGGCGGGCAATCAGCCCCAGCATTTT	CASSTQGAGNQPQHF
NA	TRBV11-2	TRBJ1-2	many	TGTGCCAGCAGCTCTCAGGGGTTTTACTATGGCTACACCTTC	CASSSQGFYYGYTF
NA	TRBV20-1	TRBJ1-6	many	TGCAGTGCTACCCGGGGAACCTATAATTCACCCCTCCACTTT	CSATRGTYNSPLHF
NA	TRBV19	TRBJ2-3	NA	TGTGCCAGTAGTATTCGAACGGGAGAGAGCACAGATACGCAGTATTTT	CASSIRTGESTDTQYF
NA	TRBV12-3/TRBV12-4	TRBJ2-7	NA	TGTGCCAGCTCACCAGGGAGCCAATTCTACGAGCAGTACTTC	CASSPGSQFYEQYF
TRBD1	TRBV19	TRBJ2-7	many	TGTGCCAGTAGTATAGGAACAGGGGTAATCTACGAGCAGTACTTC	CASSIGTGVIYEQYF
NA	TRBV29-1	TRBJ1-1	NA	TGCAGCGTAGAGGCCAGGGGGAACACTGAAGCTTTCTTT	CSVEARGNTEAFF
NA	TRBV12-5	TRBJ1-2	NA	TGTGCTAGTGGTTTGGTTTATTCCTATGGCTACACCTTC	CASGLVYSYGYTF
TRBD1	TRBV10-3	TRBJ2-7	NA	TGTGCCGCATTCCCCTCGGACAGGAACAGACCGTACGAGCAGTACTTC	CAAFPSDRNRPYEQYF
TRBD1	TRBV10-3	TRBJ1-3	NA	TGTGCCAGCGTTCCGGGACAGGGGGTCGGAAACACCATATATTTT	CASVPGQGVGNTIYF
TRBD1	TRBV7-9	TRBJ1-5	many	TGTGCCAGCAGCTTAGAAGACAGGGTGAATCAGCCCCAGCATTTT	CASSLEDRVNQPQHF
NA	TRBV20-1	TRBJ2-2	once	TGCAGTGCGCGAGGCTTCGGGGGGCTCAAAACCGGGGAGCTGTTTTTT	CSARGFGGLKTGELFF
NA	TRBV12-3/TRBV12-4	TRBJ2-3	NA	TGTGCCAGCAGTTACGCGACGGGCACAGATACGCAGTATTTT	CASSYATGTDTQYF
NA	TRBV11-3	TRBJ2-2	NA	TGTGCCAGCAGCTTAGACGCCGGGGAGCTGTTTTTT	CASSLDAGELFF